The present T cell receptor (beta chain) was sequenced within a study of T-cell reconstitution after alpha-beta-depleted transplantation in children. This clonotype was counted a few times. During its preparation, the TCRbeta library received unique molecular identifiers. TCRdb reprocessed the PCR reads via MiXCR and lists one record per CDR3 protein. This table holds 600,000 to 700,000 distinct CDR3 sequences, approximately 17% found once. The V and J ends lost 1 base and 1 base respectively, with 23 bases between them. The CDR3 covers 20 residues. Germline assignment: CDR1 SGHAT and CDR2 FQNNGV. This material consisted of PBMCs from the stem cell graft donor, taken from the stem cell graft. The V call is TRBV11-2, the J call TRBJ2-1; D perhaps matches TRBD1 (7 bases). The source of this sequence is a human donor who donated a stem cell graft to a child with acute myeloid leukemia. CDR3 nucleotide sequence: TGTGCCAGCAGCTTAGGGAGGGCCAGTTTAGAGACAGGGTCCTACAATGAGCAGTTCTTC. It yields the protein CASSLGRASLETGSYNEQFF. Together with reference TRBV11-2 and TRBJ2-1, the CDR3 gives the full variable domain: EAGVAQSPRYKIIEKRQSVAFWCNPISGHATLYWYQQILGQGPKLLIQFQNNGVVDDSQLPKDRFSAERLKGVDSTLKIQPAKLEDSAVYLCASSLGRASLETGSYNEQFFGPGTRLTVL.